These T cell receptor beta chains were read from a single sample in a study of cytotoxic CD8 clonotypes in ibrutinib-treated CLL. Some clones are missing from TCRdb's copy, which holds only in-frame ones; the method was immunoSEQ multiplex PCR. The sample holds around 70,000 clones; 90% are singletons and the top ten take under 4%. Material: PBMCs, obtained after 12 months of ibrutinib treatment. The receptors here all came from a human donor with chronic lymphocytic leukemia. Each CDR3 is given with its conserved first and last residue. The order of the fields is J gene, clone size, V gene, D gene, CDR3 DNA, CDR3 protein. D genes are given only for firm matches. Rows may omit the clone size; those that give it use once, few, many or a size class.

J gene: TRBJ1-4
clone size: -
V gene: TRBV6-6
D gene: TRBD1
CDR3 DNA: TGTGCCAGCAGTTTACAGGGGGCGTTCGGTGAAAAACTGTTTTTT
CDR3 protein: CASSLQGAFGEKLFF

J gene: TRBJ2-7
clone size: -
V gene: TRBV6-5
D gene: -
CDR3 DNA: TGTGCCAGCAGTTCGGGCGGGAAGGCCTACGAGCAGTACTTC
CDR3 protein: CASSSGGKAYEQYF

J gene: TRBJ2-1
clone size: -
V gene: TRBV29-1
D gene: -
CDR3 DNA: TGCAGCGTTGGCGACTACAATGAGCAGTTCTTC
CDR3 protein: CSVGDYNEQFF

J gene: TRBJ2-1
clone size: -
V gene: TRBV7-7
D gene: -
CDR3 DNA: TGTGCTAGCAGCCGGACAGTCCCGAGCTCCTACAATGAGCAGTTCTTC
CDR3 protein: CASSRTVPSSYNEQFF

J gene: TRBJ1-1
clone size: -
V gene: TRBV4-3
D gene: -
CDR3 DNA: TGCGCCAGCAGCCCCCTCGGCCGGGGTGACACTGAAGCTTTCTTT
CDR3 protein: CASSPLGRGDTEAFF

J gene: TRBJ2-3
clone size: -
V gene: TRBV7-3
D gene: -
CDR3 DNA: TGTGCCAGCAGCCTAGCTCCTAGCACAGATACGCAGTATTTT
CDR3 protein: CASSLAPSTDTQYF

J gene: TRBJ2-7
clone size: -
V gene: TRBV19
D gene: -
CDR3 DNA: TGTGCCAGTAGTATAGATGGACCGAACTACGAGCAGTACTTC
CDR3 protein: CASSIDGPNYEQYF

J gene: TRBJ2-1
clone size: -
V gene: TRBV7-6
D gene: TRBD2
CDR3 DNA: TGTGCCAGCAGCTCCGGACTAGCGGGAGGCGCTCAGGCGTTCTTC
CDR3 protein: CASSSGLAGGAQAFF

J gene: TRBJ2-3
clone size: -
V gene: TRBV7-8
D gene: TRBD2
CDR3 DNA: TGTGCCAGCAGCTTAGGTATAGGGTCAGCGGGAGGGCCGACAGATACGCAGTATTTT
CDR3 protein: CASSLGIGSAGGPTDTQYF

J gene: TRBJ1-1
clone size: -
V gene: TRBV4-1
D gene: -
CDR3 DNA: TGCGCCAGCAGCCAAGATTGGGCTACGGAAGCTTTCTTT
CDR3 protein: CASSQDWATEAFF

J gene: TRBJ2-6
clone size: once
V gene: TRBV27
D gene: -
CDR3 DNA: TGTGCCAGCAGTTCCCTCGAGGGGCTGCTGATGGACCACTCTGGGGCCAACGTCCTGACTTTC
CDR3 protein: CASSSLEGLLMDHSGANVLTF

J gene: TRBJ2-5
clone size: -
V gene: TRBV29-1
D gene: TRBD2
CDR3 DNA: TGCAGCGTTCGGACTAGCGGGAGGCTCCAAGAGACCCAGTACTTC
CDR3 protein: CSVRTSGRLQETQYF

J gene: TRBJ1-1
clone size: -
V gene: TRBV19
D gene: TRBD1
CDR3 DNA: TGTGCCAGTAGTATGGGACAGGGGAACACTGAAGCTTTCTTT
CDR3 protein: CASSMGQGNTEAFF

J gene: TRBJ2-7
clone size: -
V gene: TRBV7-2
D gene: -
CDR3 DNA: TGTGCCAGCAGCTTAGGATCTGTGCAGGTCTACGAGCAGTACTTC
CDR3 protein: CASSLGSVQVYEQYF

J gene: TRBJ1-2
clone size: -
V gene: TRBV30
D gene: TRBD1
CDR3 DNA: TGTGCCTGGAGTAGGACAGGGCTTTCGGACTATGGCTACACCTTC
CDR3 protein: CAWSRTGLSDYGYTF

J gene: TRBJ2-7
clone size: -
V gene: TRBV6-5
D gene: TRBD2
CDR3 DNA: TGTGCCAGCAGTTACTCGACGGTTGGGACTAGCGAACAGTACTTC
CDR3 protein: CASSYSTVGTSEQYF

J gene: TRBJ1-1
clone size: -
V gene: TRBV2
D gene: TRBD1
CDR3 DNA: TGTGCCAGCAGTCGAATCTCCGACAGGGGCTATGAAGCTTTCTTT
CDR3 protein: CASSRISDRGYEAFF

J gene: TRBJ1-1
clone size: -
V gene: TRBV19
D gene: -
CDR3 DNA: TGTGCCAGTACTCGACGGGGTAGCACTGAAGCTTTCTTT
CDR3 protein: CASTRRGSTEAFF

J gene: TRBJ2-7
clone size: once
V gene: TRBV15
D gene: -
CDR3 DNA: TGTGCCACCAGCAGAGGGCCCCGCAGGTTTGGACCTTACGAGCAGTACTTC
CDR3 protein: CATSRGPRRFGPYEQYF

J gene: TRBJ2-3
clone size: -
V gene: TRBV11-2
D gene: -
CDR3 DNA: TGTGCCAGCAGCTGGTCTTCAGATACGCAGTATTTT
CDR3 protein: CASSWSSDTQYF

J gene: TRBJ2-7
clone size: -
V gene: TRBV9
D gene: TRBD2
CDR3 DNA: TGTGCCAGCAGCGGGGGACTAGGCGGGATTTACGAGCAGTACTTC
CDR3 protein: CASSGGLGGIYEQYF

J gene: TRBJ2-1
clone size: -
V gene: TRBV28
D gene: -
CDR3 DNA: TGTGCCAGCAGCCAGCCGGGACTGCAGCAGTTCTTC
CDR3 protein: CASSQPGLQQFF

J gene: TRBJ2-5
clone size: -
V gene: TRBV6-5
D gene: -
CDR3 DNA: TGTGCCAGCACTGATACCACAGGAGAGACCCAGTACTTC
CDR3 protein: CASTDTTGETQYF

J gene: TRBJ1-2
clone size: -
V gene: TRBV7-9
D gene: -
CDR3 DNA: TGTGCCAGCAGCTTACCGCCGGACAGCTATGGCTACACCTTC
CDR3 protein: CASSLPPDSYGYTF

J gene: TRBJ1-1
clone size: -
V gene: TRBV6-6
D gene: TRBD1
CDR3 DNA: TGTGCCAGCAGTCAGGACAGGGGACCTGAAGCTTTCTTT
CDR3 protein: CASSQDRGPEAFF

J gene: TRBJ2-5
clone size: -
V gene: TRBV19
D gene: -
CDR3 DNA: TGTGCCAGTAGTGGCAGCCTCATCCAAGAGACCCAGTACTTC
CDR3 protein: CASSGSLIQETQYF

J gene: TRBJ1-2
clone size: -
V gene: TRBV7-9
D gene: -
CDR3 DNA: TGTGCCAGCAGCTTACAGGGAGTTGGCTATGGCTACACCTTC
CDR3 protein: CASSLQGVGYGYTF

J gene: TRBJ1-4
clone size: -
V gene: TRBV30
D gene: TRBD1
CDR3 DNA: TGTGCCTGGAACGACAGGGGGCTTGAAAAACTGTTTTTT
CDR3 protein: CAWNDRGLEKLFF

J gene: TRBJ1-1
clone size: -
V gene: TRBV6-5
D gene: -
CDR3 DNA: TGTGCCAGCAGCCTGACAGGCTCAGCTTTCTTT
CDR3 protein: CASSLTGSAFF

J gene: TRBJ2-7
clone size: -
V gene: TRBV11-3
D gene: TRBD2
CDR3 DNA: TGTGCCAGCAGCTTAGTTGGGACTAGCTCCTACGAGCAGTACTTC
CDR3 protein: CASSLVGTSSYEQYF

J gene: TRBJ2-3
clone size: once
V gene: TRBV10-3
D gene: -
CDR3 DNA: TGTGCCATCAGTGAGAGGACAGATACGCAGTATTTT
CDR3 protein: CAISERTDTQYF

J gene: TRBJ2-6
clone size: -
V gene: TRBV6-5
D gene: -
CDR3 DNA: TGTGCCAGCACCCAACCCCGCTCTGGGGCCAACGTCCTGACTTTC
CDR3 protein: CASTQPRSGANVLTF

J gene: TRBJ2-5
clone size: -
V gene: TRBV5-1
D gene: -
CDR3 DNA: TGCGCCAGGACCACGAATGGCCAAGAGACCCAGTACTTC
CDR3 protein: CARTTNGQETQYF

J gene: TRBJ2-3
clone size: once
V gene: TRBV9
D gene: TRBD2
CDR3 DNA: TGTGCCAGCAGCGTTCTGGCGGGAGTGTCAGATACGCAGTATTTT
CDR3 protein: CASSVLAGVSDTQYF

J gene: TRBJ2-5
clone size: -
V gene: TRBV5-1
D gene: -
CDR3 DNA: TGCGCCAGCAGCTCCACGGGACAAGAGACCCAGTACTTC
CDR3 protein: CASSSTGQETQYF

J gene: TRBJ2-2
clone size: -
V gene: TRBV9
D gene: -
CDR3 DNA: TGTGCCAGCAGCGTAGGCTCTAGTCCGATTAACACCGGGGAGCTGTTTTTT
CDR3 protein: CASSVGSSPINTGELFF

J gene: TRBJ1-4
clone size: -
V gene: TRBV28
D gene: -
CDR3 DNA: TGTGCCAGCAGTTTTCCACTTACAGGGATAGAGGCAACTAATGAAAAACTGTTTTTT
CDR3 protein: CASSFPLTGIEATNEKLFF

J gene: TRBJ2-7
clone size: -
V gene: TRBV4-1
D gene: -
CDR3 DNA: TGCGCCAGCAGCCAAGTACCCAGGGAAACGGCCGAGCAGTACTTC
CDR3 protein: CASSQVPRETAEQYF

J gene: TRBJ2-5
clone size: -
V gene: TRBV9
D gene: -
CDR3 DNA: TGTGCCAGCAGCTCTCGGCCCCCCGGGGAGACCCAGTACTTC
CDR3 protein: CASSSRPPGETQYF

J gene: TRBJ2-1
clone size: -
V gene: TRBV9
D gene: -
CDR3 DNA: TGTGCCAGCAGCGCACTCGACCTTTCCTACAATGAGCAGTTCTTC
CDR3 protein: CASSALDLSYNEQFF

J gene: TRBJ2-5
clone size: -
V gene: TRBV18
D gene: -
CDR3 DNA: TGTGCCAGCTCACTACGAGAGCGGGAGACCCAGTACTTC
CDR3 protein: CASSLRERETQYF

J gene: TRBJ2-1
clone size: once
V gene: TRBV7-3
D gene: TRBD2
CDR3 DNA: TGTGCCAGCAGCCCGTTAGCGGGAGGGTCCTACAATGAGCAGTTCTTC
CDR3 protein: CASSPLAGGSYNEQFF

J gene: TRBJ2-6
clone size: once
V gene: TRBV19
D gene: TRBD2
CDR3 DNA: TGTGCCAGTAGTCCCGATTGGGGCGGGAGGTTCTCTGGGGCCAACGTCCTGACTTTC
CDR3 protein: CASSPDWGGRFSGANVLTF

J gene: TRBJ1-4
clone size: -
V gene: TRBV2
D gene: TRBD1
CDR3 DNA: TGTGCCAGCAGCGGAGCCGGGACAGAAGAAAAACTGTTTTTT
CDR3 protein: CASSGAGTEEKLFF

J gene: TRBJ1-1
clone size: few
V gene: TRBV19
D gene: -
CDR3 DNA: TGTGCCAGTAGTTTGGAGCCCCTTGAGGTTGAAGCTTTCTTT
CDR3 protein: CASSLEPLEVEAFF

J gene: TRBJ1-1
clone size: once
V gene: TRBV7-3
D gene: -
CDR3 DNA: TGTGCCAGCAGCTCTACCCATGGCAGAAACACTGAAGCTTTCTTT
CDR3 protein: CASSSTHGRNTEAFF

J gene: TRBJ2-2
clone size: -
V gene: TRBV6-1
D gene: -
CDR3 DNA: TGTGCCAGCAGTGTTACACAGGGGAACACCGGGGAGCTGTTTTTT
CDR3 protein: CASSVTQGNTGELFF

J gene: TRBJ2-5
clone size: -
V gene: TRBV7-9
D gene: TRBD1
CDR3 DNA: TGTGCCAGCAGCTTAGTGGACAGGGGACTCCAAGAGACCCAGTACTTC
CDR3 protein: CASSLVDRGLQETQYF